This TCR beta chain was captured by sequencing in a study of sequential checkpoint blockade in melanoma. Study context: Maintenance nivolumab came after either treatment sequence.

This CDR3 has 14 amino acids. The germline gives CDR1 MDHEN, CDR2 SYDVKM. The V end lost 5 bases, the J end lost 1 base, and 11 bases lay between the germline ends. As for treatment: randomized to nivolumab then ipilimumab (arm A) or the reverse (arm B). Assay used: immunoSEQ multiplex PCR; TCRdb lists only in-frame clones, some missing. The sample comprises more than 5,500 clones, less than 25% of which are singletons, and about 9.5% rests with the top ten. This clone was picked up a small number of times. The J gene is TRBJ2-5, the V gene TRBV28; D may be TRBD2 (5 bases). This TCR was recovered from a human donor with melanoma. Sequencing was performed on tumor tissue (inferred from file names), taken from a patient given nivolumab and ipilimumab in sequence. The CDR3 DNA reads TGTGCCAGCAGTCAACGGGGTTCCCAAGAGACCCAGTACTTC. Amino acid sequence: CASSQRGSQETQYF.